This T cell receptor (beta chain) was identified in a study of CD8+CD57+ T cells in acquired aplastic anemia. Study background: Mean DNA quantity obtained from sorted CD4+ and CD8+ cells was about 3 ug.

Patients chosen for sequencing had shown CD8+CD57+ cell expansion by flow cytometry. Patients were therapy-naive when their blood was sampled. Profiling that covered TCR beta VDJ and CDR3 relied on genomic DNA as its template. TCRdb re-analysed the reads in MiXCR, keeping a single row per CDR3 protein. The sample holds approximately 180,000 distinct CDR3 sequences, approximately 48% seen once. The CDR3 has 14 amino acids. V dropped 2 bases and J dropped 2 bases, with 9 bases sitting between them. Notes on the study in general: Overlap between patients and controls comprised 25 to 35 CD8+ CDR3 sequences. Patients and controls had CD8+ Simpson's diversity values that were not significantly distinct.

Notes on this clonotype: Its antigen is unidentified.

This TCR derives from a human donor with aplastic anemia. This chain links TRBV12-3 or TRBV12-4 with TRBJ2-5; D possibly corresponds to TRBD1 (5 bases). Sequencing used sorted CD4+, CD8+, or CD8+CD57+ T cells (not recorded which) from PBMCs. The CDR3 DNA sequence: TGTGCCAGCAGTTTATACAGGCCACAAGAGACCCAGTACTTC. It encodes CASSLYRPQETQYF.